These T cell receptor beta chains were read from a single sample in a study of shared clonotypes between healthy human individuals. Clones were sequenced by immunoSEQ multiplex PCR, and TCRdb holds only the in-frame ones, with some missing. The table has over 850,000 clones, 75% to 85% seen once; the top ten hold 0.5% to 0.6%. Sequencing was carried out using memory CD4+ T cells from PBMCs. All receptors come from a man younger than 35 in good health. Some clones in this sample may be carry-over from other donors' samples. CDR3s include the opening cysteine and the closing phenylalanine or tryptophan. The D gene is left open where the match is weak. Not every row has a clone size; where given, it reads once, few, many or a size class.

V gene	D gene	clone size	J gene	CDR3 protein	CDR3 DNA
TRBV20-1	NA	NA	TRBJ2-3	CSATAQKAQYF	TGCAGTGCTACAGCCCAGAAGGCGCAGTATTTT
TRBV19	NA	NA	TRBJ2-5	CASEGSTGSRQETQYF	TGTGCCAGTGAAGGGTCCACGGGATCTAGACAAGAGACCCAGTACTTC
TRBV5-1	NA	NA	TRBJ2-5	CASSFGPGETQYF	TGCGCCAGCAGCTTCGGCCCCGGAGAGACCCAGTACTTC
TRBV2	NA	NA	TRBJ2-5	CASRKSTGAGGGQYF	TGTGCCAGCAGAAAATCGACAGGAGCCGGTGGCGGCCAGTACTTC
TRBV29-1	TRBD2	NA	TRBJ2-2	CSVGRGGELFF	TGCAGCGTTGGCCGGGGGGGCGAGCTGTTTTTT
TRBV5-1	TRBD1	NA	TRBJ2-5	CASSSRTGAETQYF	TGCGCCAGCAGCTCTAGGACAGGGGCTGAGACCCAGTACTTC
TRBV18	TRBD1	once	TRBJ2-1	CASSQQGAGNEQFF	TGTGCCAGCTCACAACAGGGGGCGGGAAATGAGCAGTTCTTC
TRBV29-1	NA	NA	TRBJ1-1	CSTPAVGVTEAFF	TGCAGCACCCCCGCGGTAGGGGTCACTGAAGCTTTCTTT
TRBV6-6	NA	NA	TRBJ1-3	CASSYYPSRNTIYF	TGTGCCAGCAGTTACTACCCATCAAGAAACACCATATATTTT
TRBV7-2	NA	NA	TRBJ2-3	CASSRHGDTQYF	TGTGCCAGCAGCCGACACGGAGATACGCAGTATTTT
TRBV15	TRBD2	NA	TRBJ2-1	CATAFRGRTNNEQFF	TGTGCCACCGCTTTTCGCGGGAGAACGAACAATGAGCAGTTCTTC
TRBV15	NA	NA	TRBJ2-1	CATSRDWSRQTYNEQFF	TGTGCCACCAGCAGAGATTGGTCAAGGCAGACCTACAATGAGCAGTTCTTC
TRBV28	TRBD2	NA	TRBJ2-7	CASSYPRGAGAFEQYF	TGTGCCAGCAGTTACCCTCGAGGCGCGGGAGCCTTCGAGCAGTACTTC
TRBV5-4	TRBD2	NA	TRBJ2-5	CASSSRTSGREYF	TGTGCCAGCAGTTCTCGGACTAGCGGGAGGGAGTACTTC
TRBV5-1	TRBD1	once	TRBJ1-5	CASSWTGHSNQPQHF	TGCGCCAGCAGCTGGACAGGACATAGCAATCAGCCCCAGCATTTT
TRBV15	NA	NA	TRBJ1-5	CATSRVDRAAQPQHF	TGTGCCACCAGCAGAGTGGACCGAGCAGCTCAGCCCCAGCATTTT
TRBV28	NA	few	TRBJ1-4	CASSFGEKLFF	TGTGCCAGCAGTTTCGGCGAAAAACTGTTTTTT
TRBV5-1	NA	NA	TRBJ2-1	CASSRVRNSYNEQFF	TGCGCCAGCAGCCGGGTTCGAAATTCTTACAATGAGCAGTTCTTC
TRBV5-1	TRBD1	NA	TRBJ2-7	CASSLSGGTGDPQQYF	TGCGCCAGCAGCTTGAGTGGTGGGACAGGGGATCCCCAGCAGTACTTC
TRBV6-1	TRBD2	NA	TRBJ2-5	CASSVLAGVQETQYF	TGTGCCAGCAGTGTGCTAGCGGGAGTTCAGGAGACCCAGTACTTC
TRBV5-8	TRBD1	NA	TRBJ2-7	CASSLSGTGIYEQYF	TGTGCCAGCAGCTTGTCCGGGACAGGCATCTACGAGCAGTACTTC
TRBV2	TRBD1	NA	TRBJ2-7	CASSVQGQRGLEQYF	TGTGCCAGCAGTGTACAGGGACAGCGAGGCCTCGAGCAGTACTTC
TRBV2	NA	NA	TRBJ2-7	CASSDAGLLLGDEQYF	TGTGCCAGCAGTGATGCGGGACTTCTCTTGGGTGACGAGCAGTACTTC